The 19 T cell receptor beta chains in this list originate from one sample, sequenced in a study of blood T cells in healthy people across ages. Using a J-beta primer mix together with a sample-barcoded 5' primer, a second PCR was run for 7 to 11 cycles. TCRdb fed the 5' RACE reads into MiXCR, producing one record per CDR3 protein. The sample shows about 780,000 distinct CDR3 sequences, 46% of them seen only once. The sequenced sample consisted of blood. These receptors all come from a man older than 75 in good health.

The V call is TRBV6-5, the J call TRBJ2-1; TRBD2 matches 9 bases. Germline V gives CDR1 MNHEY, CDR2 SVGAGI. The CDR3 length is 14 residues. V lost 6 bases, J lost 8 bases, and 8 bases stayed unmatched. CDR3 sequence: CASRLAGVIDEQFF. In nucleotides, the CDR3 is TGTGCCAGCAGGTTAGCGGGAGTAATTGATGAGCAGTTCTTC.

The rearrangement joins TRBV11-3 to TRBJ2-1; the D is unclear. Germline CDR1 is SGHNT and CDR2 is YENEEA. V was trimmed by 4 bases and J by 7 bases, leaving 23 bases between them. The CDR3 is made up of 17 amino acids. As DNA, the CDR3 is TGTGCCAGCAGCTCAACCGAAACGTTTCCTAGTAGGAATGAGCAGTTCTTC. Encoded protein: CASSSTETFPSRNEQFF.

The chain employs TRBV7-2 and TRBJ2-3; TRBD2 matches at 12 bases. Germline V gene lookup returns CDR1 SGHTA and CDR2 FQGNSA. The length of the CDR3 is 17 residues. After removal of 5 bases from V and 4 bases from J, the junction contained 10 bases not matched to a gene. The CDR3 DNA follows: TGTGCCAGCAGCACTCCGACTAGCGGGAGTTCGTCAGATACGCAGTATTTT. It specifies CASSTPTSGSSSDTQYF. Together with reference TRBV7-2 and TRBJ2-3, the CDR3 gives the full variable domain: GAGVSQSPSNKVTEKGKDVELRCDPISGHTALYWYRQSLGQGLEFLIYFQGNSAPDKSGLPSDRFSAERTGGSVSTLTIQRTQQEDSAVYLCASSTPTSGSSSDTQYFGPGTRLTVL.

The chain employs TRBV24-1 and TRBJ2-7; the match to TRBD1 covers 9 bases. The DNA matches TRBJ2-5 better at its end, which makes the J call doubtful. The germline V gene has CDR1 KGHDR and CDR2 SFDVKD. The CDR3 runs 16 residues. The CDR3 reads CATSKPTGGEGETQYF. DNA of the CDR3: TGTGCCACCAGTAAACCGACAGGGGGTGAGGGTGAGACCCAGTACTTC.

The chain links TRBV20-1 to TRBJ1-4; D gene ambiguous. V lost 5 bases and J 3 bases, leaving 13 bases between the germline ends. The CDR3 has 14 residues. Germline CDR1 is DFQATT and CDR2 is SNEGSKA (reference sequence). The CDR3 sequence is CSALTPNPNEKLFF. For the CDR3, the DNA is TGCAGTGCTCTGACACCGAATCCTAATGAAAAACTGTTTTTT.

The chain combines TRBV5-4 with TRBJ1-4; tentatively, D is TRBD1 (5 bases). The V end was cut by 0 bases, the J end by 7 bases, with 7 bases between. The CDR3 is 13 amino acids. Germline-derived CDR1 and CDR2 are SGHNT and YYREEE (reference sequence). The CDR3 bases are TGTGCCAGCAGCTTGGCAGGGAGTGAAAAACTGTTTTTT. This encodes CASSLAGSEKLFF.

The rearrangement links TRBV12-3 or TRBV12-4 to TRBJ2-5, with 8 bases matching TRBD2. V was pared by 4 bases and J by 11 bases, with 15 bases of the junction left unmatched. CDR3 length equals 15 residues. In nucleotides, the CDR3 is TGTGCCAGCAGTTCCGGGACTAGTTACGGGGGTGAGCAGTACTTC. Its translation: CASSSGTSYGGEQYF.

This chain links TRBV29-1 with TRBJ2-7; 7 bases match TRBD2. CDR3 size: 14 residues. Germline CDR1 SQVTM, CDR2 ANQGSEA. After removal of 5 bases from V and 9 bases from J, the junction contained 16 bases not matched to a gene. This CDR3 is CSVQRGSSYNGQYF. CDR3 coding DNA: TGCAGCGTTCAGCGGGGCTCCTCCTACAATGGGCAGTACTTC.

A remark on this clonotype: Mismatch with germline at one junction end may stem from a read error. The J gene is TRBJ1-2, the V gene TRBV7-2; unclear D gene. Germline CDR1 is SGHTA and CDR2 is FQGNSA. This CDR3 has 14 residues. The CDR3 nucleotides read TGTGCCAGCAGCTTTTCCGAATTTAACTATGGCCACACCTTC. Protein sequence: CASSFSEFNYGHTF. The entire variable domain, with the rest obtained from reference TRBV7-2 and TRBJ1-2, is as follows: GAGVSQSPSNKVTEKGKDVELRCDPISGHTALYWYRQSLGQGLEFLIYFQGNSAPDKSGLPSDRFSAERTGGSVSTLTIQRTQQEDSAVYLCASSFSEFNYGHTFGSGTRLTVV.

The chain employs TRBV7-3 and TRBJ2-3; 9 bases map to TRBD2. The CDR3 has 16 amino acids. V dropped 4 bases and J dropped 0; count of bases not matched to a gene: 5. Germline assignment: CDR1 SGHTA and CDR2 FQGTGA. CDR3 protein: CASSSERGASTDTQYF. The DNA of the CDR3 is TGTGCCAGCAGCTCAGAGCGGGGGGCTAGCACAGATACGCAGTATTTT.

This chain links TRBV21-1 with TRBJ1-2; the table gives TRBD1 as D, unverified against the DNA. TRBV21-1 is labeled a pseudogene. The CDR3 length is 17 residues. The CDR3 sequence: CASRFRDKGTANYGYTF. CDR3 coding DNA: TGTGCCAGCAGATTCCGGGACAAGGGAACTGCTAACTATGGCTACACCTTC.

The chain joins TRBV3-1 to TRBJ2-1; 7 bases match TRBD2. The CDR3 spans 15 residues. CDR1 is LGHDT, CDR2 YNNKEL, per germline (reference sequence). V trimming: 1 base; J trimming: 2 bases; junction bases outside the gene matches: 2. The CDR3 coding sequence is TGTGCCAGCAGCCAAGGTAGCGGGCCCTACAATGAGCAGTTCTTC. It is translated as CASSQGSGPYNEQFF.

This clonotype has only one observation. The chain carries TRBV5-1 and TRBJ2-2; 10 bases agree with TRBD2. Unmatched junction bases numbered 8, after V lost 3 bases and J lost 3 bases. There are 17 residues in the CDR3. The germline CDR1 and CDR2 sequences are SGHRS and YFSETQ. CDR3 amino acids: CASSSTLAGDDTGELFF. The CDR3 DNA reads TGCGCCAGCAGCTCAACTCTAGCGGGAGACGACACCGGGGAGCTGTTTTTT.

This chain connects TRBV5-1 to TRBJ1-4; tentative D call: TRBD1 (6 bases). Germline V gene sequence: CDR1 SGHRS, CDR2 YFSETQ. Trimming took off 7 bases at V and 8 bases at J, with 18 bases between the two ends. This CDR3 region has 14 residues. This CDR3 is CASRRGGPDEKLFF. CDR3 in DNA: TGCGCCAGCCGAAGGGGGGGTCCCGACGAAAAACTGTTTTTT. Combining the CDR3 with reference TRBV5-1 and TRBJ1-4 gives the whole variable domain KAGVTQTPRYLIKTRGQQVTLSCSPISGHRSVSWYQQTPGQGLQFLFEYFSETQRNKGNFPGRFSGRQFSNSRSEMNVSTLELGDSALYLCASRRGGPDEKLFFGSGTQLSVL.

The chain has TRBV3-1 and TRBJ2-5; 10 positions agree with TRBD1. The DNA matches TRBJ2-7 better at its end, which makes the J call doubtful. Germline V gene sequence: CDR1 LGHDT, CDR2 YNNKEL (reference sequence). This CDR3 region has 12 residues. CDR3 coding DNA: TGTGCCAGCGGGACAGGGGAAGACGAGCAGTACTTC. It is translated as CASGTGEDEQYF.

V and J are TRBV18 and TRBJ2-7; 13 bases are shared with TRBD2. V shed 2 bases and J 2 bases; nucleotides not matched to a gene: 3. This CDR3 is 16 amino acids long. The germline CDR1 and CDR2 sequences are KGHSH and LQKENI. CDR3 DNA: TGTGCCAGCTCACCAAGACTAGCGGGAGGTACCTACGAGCAGTACTTC. This codes for CASSPRLAGGTYEQYF.

This rearrangement joins TRBV29-1 to TRBJ2-3; possibly TRBD2 for D (6 bases). The length of the CDR3 is 14 residues. V lost 4 bases and J lost 5, with 16 bases in between. Germline V CDR1 and CDR2: SQVTM, ANQGSEA. The CDR3 region is CSVVTTRVEDTQYF. CDR3 sequence (DNA): TGCAGCGTTGTAACGACTAGGGTTGAAGATACGCAGTATTTT.

This clonotype appeared a few times. The chain uses TRBV27 and TRBJ2-1; the match to TRBD2 covers 9 bases. Per the germline V gene, CDR1 is MNHEY and CDR2 is SMNVEV (reference sequence). The V gene end was trimmed by 6 bases and the J gene end by 2 bases; junction bases not matched to a gene: 11. This CDR3 spans 17 amino acids. CDR3 coding DNA: TGTGCCAGCAGATACACCATGGCGGGAGGGCCCTACAATGAGCAGTTCTTC. It encodes CASRYTMAGGPYNEQFF.

This clonotype was seen only a few times. This chain links TRBV7-7 with TRBJ2-5; 9 nucleotides agree with TRBD1. This CDR3 has 14 residues. J gave up 3 bases and V 5 bases, and 4 bases lay outside the gene matches. Germline V CDR1 and CDR2: SSHAT, FNYEAQ (reference sequence). The CDR3 reads CASSMGQGEETQYF. The CDR3 DNA is TGTGCCAGCAGCATGGGACAGGGAGAAGAGACCCAGTACTTC.